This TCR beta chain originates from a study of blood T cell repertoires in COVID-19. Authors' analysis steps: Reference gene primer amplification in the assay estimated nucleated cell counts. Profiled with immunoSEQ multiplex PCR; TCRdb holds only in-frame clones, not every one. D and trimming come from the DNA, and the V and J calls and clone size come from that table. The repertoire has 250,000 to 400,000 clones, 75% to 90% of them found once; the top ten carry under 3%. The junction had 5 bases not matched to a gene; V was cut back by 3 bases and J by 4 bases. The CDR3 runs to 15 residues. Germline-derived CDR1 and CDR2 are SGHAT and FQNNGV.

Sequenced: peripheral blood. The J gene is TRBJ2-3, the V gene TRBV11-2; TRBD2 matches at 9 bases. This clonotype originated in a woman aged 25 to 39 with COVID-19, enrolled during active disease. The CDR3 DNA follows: TGTGCCAGCAGCTTGTTGCGGGAGGGTCCAGATACGCAGTATTTT. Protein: CASSLLREGPDTQYF.